Given below is one T cell receptor (beta chain) in context. What it binds is not known. This sample stems from a study of graft-versus-host responses after intestinal transplantation. Study-wide background: Tacrolimus and steroids were given for about 3 years to all recipients after anti-thymocyte globulin induction. Findings of the study overall: Recipient marrow harbored GvH clones, some of which surfaced first in ileum or blood.

Assay used: immunoSEQ multiplex PCR; TCRdb lists only in-frame clones, some missing. This sample has 65,000 to 90,000 clones, with roughly 90% found just once. The sequence was obtained from a human donor who received an intestinal transplant. Sequencing used unstimulated CD8+ T cells sorted from spleen or lymph node cells, obtained before intestinal transplant.

Here the CDR3 reads CATTGHKQGTDTQYF. The CDR3 nucleotides are TGTGCCACCACAGGGCACAAGCAAGGCACAGATACGCAGTATTTT. The chain links TRBV15 to TRBJ2-3; D might be TRBD1 (5 bases). Germline lookup yields CDR1 LNHNV and CDR2 YYDKDF (reference sequence). The CDR3 extends over 15 amino acids. V was clipped by 7 bases and J by 1 base, with 15 bases between them.